This TCR beta chain originates from a study of neurological immune-mediated disorders. Per the germline V gene, CDR1 is MNHNY and CDR2 is SVGAGI (reference sequence). With 2 bases clipped from V and 8 bases from J, the junction kept 8 bases outside the gene matches. The CDR3 loop spans 15 amino acids. TCRdb fed the 5' RACE reads into MiXCR, producing one record per CDR3 protein. Of 85,000 to 110,000 distinct CDR3 sequences listed, roughly 10% are singletons. Study-level points and caveats: In HTLV-1-associated myelopathy, TCR clonal expansion was greatest, and in multiple sclerosis it was least, below healthy controls.

This clonotype was picked up many times. Its antigen is unidentified. Indicated time point: longitudinal time-point 3. V is TRBV6-6 and J is TRBJ1-4, with 7 bases that match TRBD1. The sample was PBMCs. The sequence was collected from a female donor with HTLV-1-associated myelopathy (HAM/TSP). The CDR3 loop is CASSYIGQGEEKLFF. CDR3 in DNA: TGTGCCAGCAGTTACATTGGGCAGGGGGAAGAAAAACTGTTTTTT.